This T cell receptor (beta chain) was observed in a study of T cells in localized non-small cell lung cancer. Findings of the study overall: In adjacent lung appeared a median about 58 of the top 100 tumor clones. Clonality of T cells reached its maximum in uninvolved adjacent lung, surpassing tumor. It remains possible that heterogeneity exists, since only one tumor region was sequenced. Among blood samples, higher T cell density accompanied longer overall survival.

The CDR3 consists of 13 residues. V lost 5 bases, J lost 6 bases, and 15 bases lay in between. Germline V gene sequence: CDR1 SQVTM, CDR2 ANQGSEA. Remarks on this clone: What it binds is not known.

Assay: immunoSEQ multiplex PCR; the TCRdb copy retains only in-frame clones and omits some. The sample records over 30,000 clones, approximately 88% being singletons. The chain is built from TRBV29-1 and TRBJ2-3; unclear D gene. This TCR was recovered from a woman aged 35 to 70 with stage I lung adenocarcinoma. The sample here was peripheral blood, taken before any cancer treatment. The DNA for the CDR3 is TGCAGCGTTTCCCCGGTCGTCACGGATACGCAGTATTTT. The encoded protein is CSVSPVVTDTQYF.